The T cell receptor (beta chain) described here comes from a study of blood T cell repertoires in COVID-19. Overall study: COVID-19 samples collected from the United States, Italy and Spain covered acute and convalescent phases. Nucleic acid was either cDNA or gDNA, and it came from T cells, B-cell-depleted T cells, or PBMCs.

The CDR3 runs 13 residues. The germline V gene encodes CDR1 MNHEY and CDR2 SMNVEV (reference sequence). V lost 0 bases to trimming and J lost 4 bases, with 7 bases between them. In the authors' methods: For nucleated cells, counts were estimated from reference gene primer amplification. The repertoire was sequenced with immunoSEQ multiplex PCR; TCRdb's copy has only in-frame clones and lacks some. V and J calls and clone size are given by that table; D and trimming were obtained from the DNA. Here the sample spans 150,000 or so clones, around 80% being singletons. The rearrangement joins TRBV27 to TRBJ2-7; no definite D call. Sequences were obtained from peripheral blood. The source of this sequence is a human donor with acute or convalescent COVID-19. The donor label of this sample is uncertain. The CDR3 reads CASSLSTRYEQYF. The CDR3 nucleotides read TGTGCCAGCAGTTTATCCACCCGGTACGAGCAGTACTTC.